A selection of T cell receptor beta chains follows, all from one sample in a study of human T cells and chemical hapten exposure. TCRdb reanalysed the RACE reads using MiXCR and keeps one entry per CDR3 protein. The top ten clones hold 1% to 1.5% of a sample with 65,000 to 95,000 distinct CDR3 sequences, approximately 7% of them seen once. Sample: whole blood, taken in connection with sensitization to the hapten diphenylcyclopropenone (DPC). These receptors came from a woman aged 30 to 39 with alopecia areata. Some clones in this sample may be carry-over from other donors' samples. CDR3s include the opening cysteine and the closing phenylalanine or tryptophan. Each record gives: J gene, clone size, D gene, V gene, CDR3 protein. D genes are given only for firm matches. A clone size is listed for some rows: how often the clone was seen (once, few, many), or a class if it is expanded.

j_call: TRBJ2-5
clone_size: few
d_call: TRBD1
v_call: TRBV27
cdr3_aa: CASRITGGKEETQYF

j_call: TRBJ2-7
clone_size: many
d_call: TRBD2
v_call: TRBV14
cdr3_aa: CASRLSGATSYEQYF

j_call: TRBJ2-3
clone_size: many
d_call: .
v_call: TRBV20-1
cdr3_aa: CSARDPGSPDTQYF

j_call: TRBJ2-1
clone_size: many
d_call: TRBD2
v_call: TRBV20-1
cdr3_aa: CSARNPGLAGGRLDEQFF

j_call: TRBJ1-5
clone_size: many
d_call: .
v_call: TRBV12-3/TRBV12-4
cdr3_aa: CATWAGVGSNQPQHF

j_call: TRBJ1-2
clone_size: few
d_call: TRBD1
v_call: TRBV13
cdr3_aa: CASSPDRDYTF

j_call: TRBJ2-1
clone_size: many
d_call: .
v_call: TRBV6-1
cdr3_aa: CASSDFGVGDEQFF

j_call: TRBJ1-6
clone_size: many
d_call: .
v_call: TRBV11-2
cdr3_aa: CASSLGGSYSPLHF

j_call: TRBJ2-2
clone_size: many
d_call: .
v_call: TRBV5-1
cdr3_aa: CASSVMSMDTGELFF

j_call: TRBJ2-3
clone_size: .
d_call: .
v_call: TRBV15
cdr3_aa: CATSSRPTDTQYF

j_call: TRBJ2-3
clone_size: many
d_call: TRBD2
v_call: TRBV18
cdr3_aa: CASSPYRGESTDTQYF

j_call: TRBJ1-5
clone_size: many
d_call: TRBD1
v_call: TRBV12-5
cdr3_aa: CATGTDSNQPQHF

j_call: TRBJ2-1
clone_size: few
d_call: .
v_call: TRBV2
cdr3_aa: CASTPRGTLVDEQFF

j_call: TRBJ1-2
clone_size: many
d_call: .
v_call: TRBV6-2/TRBV6-3
cdr3_aa: CASSSPVPTYGYTF

j_call: TRBJ2-1
clone_size: many
d_call: .
v_call: TRBV5-1
cdr3_aa: CASSLGLLGGEQFF

j_call: TRBJ1-2
clone_size: many
d_call: .
v_call: TRBV7-6
cdr3_aa: CASSLGLGLGRIGYTF

j_call: TRBJ2-7
clone_size: .
d_call: .
v_call: TRBV5-4
cdr3_aa: CASSFGWTYEQYF

j_call: TRBJ2-1
clone_size: .
d_call: .
v_call: TRBV5-4
cdr3_aa: CASNTGGTYNEQFF

j_call: TRBJ1-6
clone_size: few
d_call: .
v_call: TRBV20-1
cdr3_aa: CSAIRPGGPLHF

j_call: TRBJ2-3
clone_size: many
d_call: .
v_call: TRBV27
cdr3_aa: CASILAGTDTQYF

j_call: TRBJ2-5
clone_size: .
d_call: .
v_call: TRBV30
cdr3_aa: CAWSQAHQETQYF

j_call: TRBJ1-2
clone_size: many
d_call: TRBD1
v_call: TRBV12-3/TRBV12-4
cdr3_aa: CASSLRGLPGLHGYTF

j_call: TRBJ2-7
clone_size: many
d_call: .
v_call: TRBV6-5
cdr3_aa: CASSYRSGLRYEQYF

j_call: TRBJ1-2
clone_size: few
d_call: TRBD1
v_call: TRBV5-1
cdr3_aa: CASSAGQGNGGYTF

j_call: TRBJ2-1
clone_size: many
d_call: .
v_call: TRBV12-3/TRBV12-4
cdr3_aa: CASSFTFSYNEQFF

j_call: TRBJ1-4
clone_size: .
d_call: TRBD1
v_call: TRBV20-1
cdr3_aa: CSAPRTGDEKLFF

j_call: TRBJ1-1
clone_size: few
d_call: .
v_call: TRBV6-1
cdr3_aa: CASSVTQSGYTEAFF

j_call: TRBJ2-3
clone_size: many
d_call: TRBD1
v_call: TRBV5-4
cdr3_aa: CASSLVNRGTDTQYF

j_call: TRBJ2-1
clone_size: .
d_call: TRBD1
v_call: TRBV20-1
cdr3_aa: CSAVGTQGATYNEQFF

j_call: TRBJ1-1
clone_size: many
d_call: .
v_call: TRBV10-3
cdr3_aa: CAISASRTTGNTEAFF

j_call: TRBJ2-3
clone_size: few
d_call: .
v_call: TRBV9
cdr3_aa: CASSGEDTQYF

j_call: TRBJ2-7
clone_size: .
d_call: .
v_call: TRBV9
cdr3_aa: CASSVDGDLVGEQYF

j_call: TRBJ2-3
clone_size: many
d_call: .
v_call: TRBV3-1
cdr3_aa: CASSQAMTADTQYF

j_call: TRBJ2-3
clone_size: many
d_call: TRBD2
v_call: TRBV29-1
cdr3_aa: CSGEGGRGADTQYF

j_call: TRBJ1-1
clone_size: many
d_call: TRBD1
v_call: TRBV12-5
cdr3_aa: CASGSGQGGHTEAFF

j_call: TRBJ1-4
clone_size: few
d_call: TRBD1
v_call: TRBV29-1
cdr3_aa: CSVGAGQGTPNEKLFF

j_call: TRBJ2-3
clone_size: many
d_call: .
v_call: TRBV5-5
cdr3_aa: CASSLGQFTDTQYF

j_call: TRBJ2-7
clone_size: few
d_call: .
v_call: TRBV7-9
cdr3_aa: CASSPPGTAEQYF

j_call: TRBJ1-5
clone_size: .
d_call: TRBD1
v_call: TRBV19
cdr3_aa: CASSIRGQGVRLSNQPQHF

j_call: TRBJ1-2
clone_size: many
d_call: TRBD1
v_call: TRBV3-1
cdr3_aa: CASSQDRWTGNYGYTF

j_call: TRBJ1-3
clone_size: .
d_call: .
v_call: TRBV12-3/TRBV12-4
cdr3_aa: CASRTGGHAGNTIYF